Included here is one T cell receptor beta chain sequence, with context. Its antigen is still unknown. This PCR relied on a set of 60 Vbeta primers and 13 Jbeta primers. Assay used: immunoSEQ multiplex PCR; TCRdb lists only in-frame clones, some missing. Among 190,000 or so clones listed, about four fifths were seen once. This sample was included in a study of cytomegalovirus exposure and HLA in healthy donors. Trimming stripped 0 bases from V and 1 base from J, with 9 bases between. CDR3 length: 15 residues. The germline V gene has CDR1 LGHNA and CDR2 YSLEER. Study conclusions and caveats: An analysis that came later showed most CMV-associated TCR beta chains appearing HLA-restricted. Under in vitro conditions, a few CMV-associated chains were confirmed as specific for CMV antigens.

Input material: PBMCs. The sequence came from a woman between 50 and 59 years old in good health and CMV-seropositive. The V and J genes are TRBV4-3 and TRBJ2-5; D gene unclear. CDR3 in DNA: TGCGCCAGCAGCCAAGATCTGGCCGCCCAAGAGACCCAGTACTTC. Protein product: CASSQDLAAQETQYF.